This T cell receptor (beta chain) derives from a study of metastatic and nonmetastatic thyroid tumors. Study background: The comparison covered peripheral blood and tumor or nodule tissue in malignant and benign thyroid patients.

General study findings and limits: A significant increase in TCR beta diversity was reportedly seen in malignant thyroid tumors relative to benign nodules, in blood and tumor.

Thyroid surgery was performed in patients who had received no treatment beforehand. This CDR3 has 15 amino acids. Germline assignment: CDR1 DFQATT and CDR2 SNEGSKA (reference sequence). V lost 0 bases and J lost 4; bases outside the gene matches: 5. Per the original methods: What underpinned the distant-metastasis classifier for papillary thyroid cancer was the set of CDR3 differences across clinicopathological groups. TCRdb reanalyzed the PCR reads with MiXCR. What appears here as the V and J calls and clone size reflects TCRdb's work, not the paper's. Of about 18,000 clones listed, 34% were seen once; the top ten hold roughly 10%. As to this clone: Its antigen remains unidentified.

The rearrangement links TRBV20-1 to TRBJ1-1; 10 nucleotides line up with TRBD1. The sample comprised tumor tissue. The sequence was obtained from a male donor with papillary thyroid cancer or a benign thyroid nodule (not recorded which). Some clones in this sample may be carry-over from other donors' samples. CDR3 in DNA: TGCAGTGCTAGAGAGATAGACAGGGGGCCCACTGAAGCTTTCTTT. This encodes CSAREIDRGPTEAFF.